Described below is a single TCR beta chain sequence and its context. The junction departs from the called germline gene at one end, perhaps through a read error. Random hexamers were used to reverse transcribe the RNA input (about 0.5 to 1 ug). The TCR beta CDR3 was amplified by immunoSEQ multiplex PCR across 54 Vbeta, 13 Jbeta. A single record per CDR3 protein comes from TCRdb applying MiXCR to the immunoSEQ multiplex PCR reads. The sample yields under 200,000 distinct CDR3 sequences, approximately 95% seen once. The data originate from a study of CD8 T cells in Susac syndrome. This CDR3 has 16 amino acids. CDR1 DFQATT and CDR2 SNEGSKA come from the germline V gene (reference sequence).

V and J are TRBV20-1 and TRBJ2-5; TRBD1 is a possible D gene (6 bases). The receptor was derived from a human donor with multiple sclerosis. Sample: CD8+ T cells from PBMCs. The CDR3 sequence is CSARDSARGKRETQYF. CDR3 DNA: TGCAGTGCTCGAGATTCAGCTAGGGGGAAGAGGGAGACCCAGTACTTC.